The 3 T cell receptor beta chains below were found in one sample sequenced in a study of T cells in localized non-small cell lung cancer. Sequencing used immunoSEQ multiplex PCR; TCRdb keeps in-frame clones, though not all of them. The sample has about 72,000 clones; approximately 84% are singletons. Sequenced here: peripheral blood, sampled before any cancer treatment. These receptors were taken from a female donor aged 60 or older with stage I lung adenocarcinoma.

V and J are TRBV4-1 and TRBJ2-3; either TRBD1 or TRBD2 may fit D (6 bases each). Germline CDR1 reads MGHRA; CDR2 reads YSYEKL. The ends were cut back, 4 bases at V and 0 bases at J, with 11 bases in the middle. The CDR3 consists of 15 residues. The CDR3 loop is CASSLGGGSTDTQYF. CDR3 nucleotides: TGCGCCAGCAGCCTCGGGGGCGGAAGCACAGATACGCAGTATTTT.

Points on this clone: This same CDR3 is encoded by further DNA sequences in the sample. This rearrangement joins TRBV6-5 to TRBJ1-2; D unclear. V shed 2 bases and J shed 1 base, with 8 bases lying between them. Germline V lookup: CDR1 MNHEY, CDR2 SVGAGI. The CDR3 runs to 14 residues. The CDR3 region has the DNA TGTGCCAGCAGTTACCGAGGCGGTAACTATGGCTACACCTTC. As protein: CASSYRGGNYGYTF.

V and J are TRBV29-1 and TRBJ1-4; 8 bases fit TRBD1. CDR1 is SQVTM, CDR2 ANQGSEA, per germline. V was clipped by 3 bases and J by 7 bases; unmatched bases: 4. There are 13 residues in the CDR3. CDR3 amino acids: CSVEQGAGEKLFF. The DNA of the CDR3 is TGCAGCGTTGAGCAGGGGGCTGGTGAAAAACTGTTTTTT.